The 29 T cell receptor beta chains presented below share a single source sample, sequenced in a study of CD4 and CD8 cells across lung adenocarcinoma regions. TCRdb processed the PCR reads anew with MiXCR; each CDR3 protein has one entry. This sample has 18,000 or so distinct CDR3 sequences; roughly half occur once, and the top ten carry 55%. Sequenced: CD8+ T cells from the center of a lung tumor. Receptors were obtained from a female donor with lung adenocarcinoma. The CD4 and CD8 labels of this study may be unreliable.

Turning to this clonotype: Likely a read error: the CDR3 ends without its conserved phenylalanine or tryptophan. No DNA is shown, since the ends of the CDR3 on it are uncertain; the CDR3 is the one TCRdb lists. The chain uses TRBV15 and TRBJ2-1; no check of the table's D call, TRBD1, against the DNA was made. Germline CDR1 is LNHNV and CDR2 is YYDKDF (reference sequence). With termini counted, the CDR3 has 15 amino acids. Here the CDR3 reads CATTPGPASLASLPR.

As regards this clonotype: Likely a read error: the CDR3 ends without its conserved phenylalanine or tryptophan. Because the CDR3's place on the DNA is in doubt, the DNA is left out and the CDR3 is given as listed by TCRdb. The chain employs TRBV15 and TRBJ2-3; the table's D gene call, TRBD1, was not cross checked with the DNA. CDR1 and CDR2 from the germline V gene are LNHNV and YYDKDF (reference sequence). The CDR3 numbers 16 amino acids, ends counted. The CDR3 is CATKPANLVETGFHCI.

This clonotype was picked up a small number of times. V usage is TRBV6-2 or TRBV6-3 and J usage is TRBJ1-1; 9 nucleotides agree with TRBD1. Unmatched junction bases numbered 6, after V lost 6 bases and J lost 4 bases. The CDR3 has 14 residues. CDR1 is MNHEY, CDR2 SVGEGT, per germline. CDR3 protein: CASSREDRGTEAFF. The CDR3 nucleotides are TGTGCCAGCAGCCGAGAGGACAGGGGCACTGAAGCTTTCTTT.

Comment on this clonotype: Since a much larger clone is just one base distant, this may be a read error. This chain joins TRBV11-2 and TRBJ2-1, with no clear D. The end of the DNA fits TRBJ2-7 better, so the J call may be wrong. The CDR3 contains 12 residues. Germline V lookup: CDR1 SGHAT, CDR2 FQNNGV. CDR3 nucleotide sequence: TGTGCCAGCAGCTATAATTACAATGAGCAGTACTTC. This sequence encodes CASSYNYNEQYF.

J is TRBJ1-5 and V is TRBV6-5; 9 bases are a match to TRBD1. Trimming took 4 bases from V and 0 from J; bases not matched to a gene: 4. CDR3 length: 16 amino acids. Germline V CDR1 and CDR2: MNHEY, SVGAGI. The CDR3 region has the DNA TGTGCCAGCAGTTCTACGACAGGGGGTAGCAATCAGCCCCAGCATTTT. Encoded protein: CASSSTTGGSNQPQHF.

Of note for this clonotype: The germline gene is not matched at one end of the junction; a read error may be the cause. The V and J genes are TRBV6-1 and TRBJ2-3; D unclear. Germline V gene sequence: CDR1 MNHNS, CDR2 SASEGT. The CDR3 has 13 amino acids. CDR3 nucleotides: TGTGCCAGCAGTGAAGGGACCTTCTACGAGCAGTTCTTT. Translating gives CASSEGTFYEQFF.

The chain links TRBV27 to TRBJ2-3; D is perhaps TRBD1 (6 bases). This CDR3 has 17 amino acids. Germline loops: CDR1 MNHEY, CDR2 SMNVEV (reference sequence). Trimming stripped 5 bases from V and 5 bases from J, with 23 bases between. In nucleotides, the CDR3 is TGTGCCAGCAGTCCGGGGCGAGGGGGTTCTGGCCAAGATACGCAGTATTTT. Amino acid sequence: CASSPGRGGSGQDTQYF.

The chain is built from TRBV27 and TRBJ2-3; 7 nucleotides align to TRBD1. Germline CDR1 reads MNHEY; CDR2 reads SMNVEV (reference sequence). V was pared by 6 bases and J by 4 bases, with 7 bases of the junction left unmatched. The CDR3 runs 14 residues. The CDR3 is CASSGTAVADTQYF. In nucleotides, the CDR3 is TGTGCCAGCAGCGGGACAGCAGTGGCAGATACGCAGTATTTT.

About this clonotype: At one end, the junction sequence differs from germline, possibly due to a read error. V gene TRBV6-1 combines with J gene TRBJ2-5; 11 bases fit TRBD2. Germline V gene lookup returns CDR1 MNHNS and CDR2 SASEGT. This CDR3 comprises 15 residues. CDR3 DNA: TGTGCCAGCAGTCTAGCGGGGGGCGCCACAAACACGCAGTACTTT. Its translation is CASSLAGGATNTQYF.

This clonotype was observed a few times. This chain uses TRBV11-2 with TRBJ2-5, with 11 bases aligning to TRBD2. Near its end, the DNA agrees better with TRBJ2-1, so the J call may be wrong. Germline lookup yields CDR1 SGHAT and CDR2 FQNNGV. The CDR3 extends over 18 amino acids. The CDR3 DNA follows: TGTGCCAGCAGCCCTGGGGTTAGCGGGAGGGCCCCCTCCAATGAGCAGTTCTTC. Its protein is CASSPGVSGRAPSNEQFF.

The chain links TRBV6-1 to TRBJ2-1; 7 bases are a match to TRBD1. With the DNA end fitting TRBJ2-7 better, the J assignment may be wrong. Germline values: CDR1 MNHNS, CDR2 SASEGT. CDR3 length: 16 amino acids. The CDR3 here is CASSETDRAYSYEQYF. The CDR3 nucleotides are TGTGCCAGCAGTGAGACAGACAGGGCCTATTCCTACGAGCAGTACTTC.

This clonotype was seen repeatedly, ten times or more. The chain recombines TRBV10-3 with TRBJ2-3; D uncertain. The germline CDR1 and CDR2 sequences are ENHRY and SYGVKD. The V and J ends lost 2 bases and 0 bases respectively, with 6 bases between them. The CDR3 is 14 amino acids. CDR3 amino acids: CAISETTSTDTQYF. The DNA for the CDR3 is TGTGCCATCAGTGAGACTACTAGCACAGATACGCAGTATTTT.

The chain recombines TRBV7-2 with TRBJ1-2, with TRBD1 matching over 9 bases. With V trimmed by 0 bases and J by 0 bases, 8 bases remained unmatched. The CDR3 is 18 residues long. Germline V lookup: CDR1 SGHTA, CDR2 FQGNSA. CDR3 DNA sequence: TGTGCCAGCAGCTTAGCACAGGGGGCACCCCGCTCTAACTATGGCTACACCTTC. It encodes CASSLAQGAPRSNYGYTF.

CDR3 in amino acids: CASSSVAGAKNTQYF. DNA for the CDR3: TGTGCCAGCAGCTCCGTAGCGGGAGCCAAAAACACTCAGTATTTT. The V gene is TRBV11-2, the J gene TRBJ2-3; 9 bases are shared with TRBD2. The CDR3 sequence is 15 residues long. The J segment lost 12 bases and the V segment lost 4 bases, leaving 14 bases of the junction unmatched. Germline-derived CDR1 and CDR2 are SGHAT and FQNNGV.

Points on this clonotype: This may arise from a read error, as a much more abundant clone is one base away. The CDR3 nucleotides are TGTGCCACCAGTGTCGGCGGGGGCACCTACAATGAGCAGTTCTTC. This translates into CATSVGGGTYNEQFF. The rearrangement joins TRBV6-4 to TRBJ2-1; perhaps TRBD2 as D (7 bases). Germline V gene sequence: CDR1 MRHNA, CDR2 SNTAGT. This CDR3 is 15 amino acids long.

Note on this clonotype: Its ends do not fully match the called genes, so a read error is possible. V usage is TRBV6-1 and J usage is TRBJ2-2; 9 nucleotides agree with TRBD1. The CDR3 sequence is 16 residues long. CDR1 is MNHNS, CDR2 SASEGT, per germline. The CDR3 DNA reads TGTGCCAGCAGTGCCAGAACAGGGGGCGGCACCGGGGCGCTGTATTTT. Its translation is CASSARTGGGTGALYF.

Comments on this clonotype: The CDR3 does not close with the conserved phenylalanine or tryptophan, likely indicating a read error. The J gene is TRBJ2-5, the V gene TRBV6-1; D not resolved. The assigned J gene may be wrong: the sequence end matches TRBJ2-7 better. Germline CDR1 MNHNS, CDR2 SASEGT. This CDR3 spans 14 amino acids. The CDR3 DNA is TGTGCCAGCAGAGCCGGACCCGAATTAGGCGAGCAGTACCCC. Translation: CASRAGPELGEQYP.

This sequence joins TRBV6-1 and TRBJ2-5; D uncertain. The J call may be wrong; the DNA end is better matched by TRBJ2-7. Germline V gene sequence: CDR1 MNHNS, CDR2 SASEGT. The CDR3 has 11 residues. CDR3 sequence (DNA): TGTGCCAGCACGGGCTTCTACGAGCAGTACTTC. Protein: CASTGFYEQYF.

This clonotype has ten or more counts. The chain has TRBV27 and TRBJ2-5; D assignment may be TRBD1 or TRBD2 (7 bases each). The J call may be wrong; the DNA end is better matched by TRBJ2-7. Germline CDR1 reads MNHEY; CDR2 reads SMNVEV (reference sequence). The CDR3 runs 15 residues. CDR3 nucleotides: TGTGCCAGCAGTTTACGTACCAGGGGGGGCTACGAGCAGTACTTC. As protein: CASSLRTRGGYEQYF.

The chain recombines TRBV4-1 with TRBJ1-1, with 11 bases aligning to TRBD1. This CDR3 contains 17 residues. Germline-derived CDR1 and CDR2 are MGHRA and YSYEKL. V lost 2 bases, J lost 2 bases, and 7 bases stayed unmatched. CDR3 protein: CASSQRDRGGGNTEAFF. DNA for the CDR3: TGCGCCAGCAGCCAAAGGGACAGGGGGGGAGGAAACACTGAAGCTTTCTTT.

This clonotype was counted a few times. The V call is TRBV6-1, the J call TRBJ2-1; TRBD1 might be the D (6 bases). The J call is uncertain, as TRBJ2-5 better fits the DNA end. CDR3 size: 15 residues. Germline V gene data show CDR1 as MNHNS and CDR2 as SASEGT. The CDR3 spells CASSIQGLAEETQYF. The CDR3 DNA is TGTGCCAGCAGTATTCAGGGGTTAGCAGAAGAGACCCAGTACTTC.

The chain joins TRBV5-1 to TRBJ2-5; the D is unclear. The CDR3 spans 17 residues. Per the germline V gene, CDR1 is SGHRS and CDR2 is YFSETQ. The germline V and J ends were trimmed by 2 bases and 11 bases, with 28 bases remaining between them. DNA of the CDR3: TGCGCCAGCAGCTTATCGCCCGCGCCAGCTTGCCAAGAGAAGCAGTACTTC. Protein product: CASSLSPAPACQEKQYF. Complete variable domain (other parts from reference TRBV5-1 and TRBJ2-5): KAGVTQTPRYLIKTRGQQVTLSCSPISGHRSVSWYQQTPGQGLQFLFEYFSETQRNKGNFPGRFSGRQFSNSRSEMNVSTLELGDSALYLCASSLSPAPACQEKQYFGPGTRLLVL.

This clonotype is categorized as medium-sized. The J gene is TRBJ2-5, the V gene TRBV6-1, with a weak D call TRBD1 (5 bases). The length of the CDR3 is 15 residues. CDR1 MNHNS and CDR2 SASEGT come from the germline V gene. V gave up 6 bases and J gave up 3 bases, with 17 bases separating them. CDR3 sequence (DNA): TGTGCCAGCAGAGGTCAGGGTATAACGAAAGAGACCCAGTACTTC. Translation: CASRGQGITKETQYF.

This clonotype was counted ten times or more. The V call is TRBV14, the J call TRBJ2-1; 10 bases line up with TRBD2. The J call may be mistaken, given a closer DNA end match to TRBJ2-7. Per the germline V gene, CDR1 is SGHDN and CDR2 is FVKESK. CDR3 length: 14 amino acids. The CDR3 loop is CASKPLAGAREQYF. CDR3 DNA: TGTGCCAGCAAACCCCTAGCGGGAGCCAGGGAGCAGTACTTC.

This sequence joins TRBV6-1 and TRBJ1-2; D gene unclear. Trimming took 6 bases from V and 8 from J, leaving 19 bases between them. CDR3 size: 14 residues. Germline CDR1 MNHNS, CDR2 SASEGT. The DNA of the CDR3 is TGTGCCAGCAGAGAGTTGGTGGTGTCGGGAGGCTACACCTTC. Its protein is CASRELVVSGGYTF.

This clonotype was seen a handful of times. This chain joins TRBV7-2 and TRBJ2-3; D unclear. The CDR3 spans 15 residues. Germline loops: CDR1 SGHTA, CDR2 FQGNSA. The ends were cut back, 7 bases at V and 2 bases at J, with 16 bases in the middle. CDR3 region: CASTPGRSHTDTQYF. As DNA, the CDR3 is TGTGCCAGCACCCCTGGGCGATCTCACACAGATACGCAGTATTTT.

This clonotype was observed many times. The rearrangement links TRBV4-1 to TRBJ2-5; 10 bases agree with TRBD2. The J call may be mistaken, given a closer DNA end match to TRBJ2-7. There are 17 residues in the CDR3. Germline values: CDR1 MGHRA, CDR2 YSYEKL. This chain's CDR3 is CASSQEMGIAGGYEQYF. The DNA of the CDR3 is TGCGCCAGCAGCCAAGAAATGGGGATAGCGGGAGGCTACGAGCAGTACTTC.

Relative to its sample, this clonotype is medium-sized (0.01 to 0.1%). This rearrangement joins TRBV27 to TRBJ2-1; 9 nucleotides match TRBD2. This CDR3 spans 14 amino acids. Trimming took 6 bases from V and 8 from J; bases not matched to a gene: 8. Per the germline V gene, CDR1 is MNHEY and CDR2 is SMNVEV (reference sequence). The CDR3 sequence is CASSDPGTSYEQFF. CDR3 sequence (DNA): TGTGCCAGCAGCGACCCCGGGACTAGCTATGAGCAGTTCTTC.

In this sample, this clonotype turned up a few times. The J gene is TRBJ2-3, the V gene TRBV27; TRBD1 is a possible D gene (5 bases). This CDR3 comprises 15 residues. V lost 0 bases and J lost 0, with 7 bases in between. Germline CDR1 reads MNHEY; CDR2 reads SMNVEV (reference sequence). CDR3 protein: CASSLSGDSTDTQYF. In DNA form, the CDR3 reads TGTGCCAGCAGTTTATCAGGGGATAGCACAGATACGCAGTATTTT.